This T cell receptor (beta chain) was sequenced for a study of CD8+ T cells in alopecia areata. RNA was isolated and reverse transcribed to cDNA, the sequencing template. Assay used: immunoSEQ multiplex PCR; TCRdb lists only in-frame clones, some missing. The table has about 180,000 clones, around 63% seen once. Researchers gathered lesional scalp punch biopsies and peripheral blood from patients with alopecia areata. This CDR3 has 13 amino acids. Germline V CDR1 and CDR2: SNHLY, FYNNEI. The V end was cut by 4 bases, the J end by 2 bases, with 7 bases between. The source was CD4+ T cells sorted from blood, collected at week 0. The receptor's source is a human donor with alopecia areata. The V gene is TRBV2, the J gene TRBJ2-3; D may be TRBD1 (5 bases). DNA for the CDR3: TGTGCCAGCAGTGCCAGGGACACAGATACGCAGTATTTT. This translates into CASSARDTDTQYF.